This T cell receptor beta chain was obtained from a study of blood T cell repertoires in COVID-19 (dated by TCRdb to 2018 to 2021). For the study in its entirety: The collaborator samples originated in the United States, Italy and Spain and spanned the acute and convalescent phases of COVID-19. The dataset comprised deeply sampled blood TCRbeta repertoires from subjects exposed to, actively infected with, or recovered from COVID-19. The material from the prospective study consisted of cDNA or gDNA derived from T cells, B-cell-depleted T cells, or PBMCs. A freely available public database, intended as a resource for researchers studying the immune response to SARS-CoV-2, is where the repertoires were released. The samples were drawn from two sources: the first 160 participants of the ongoing ImmuneRACE study, and fewer than 1,500 subjects contributed by 6 global collaborators. The sample metadata nearly always contained a de-identified subject ID, COVID-19 status, age in years and sex. Where HLA class I and class II types were available, the types were taken from metadata supplied by the sample provider, not from assay-based typing.

Whole blood was collected in K2EDTA tubes by collaborating institutions according to the institutions' own protocols. For TCRbeta analysis, collaborator samples were shipped as frozen whole blood, as isolated PBMCs, or as DNA extracted from either sample type. The germline V gene (reference sequence) provides CDR1 LNHDA and CDR2 SQIVND. V gives up 7 bases and J gives up 6 bases, and the segment between their germline ends measures 16 bases. The CDR3 starts with the cysteine, ends with the phenylalanine, and has 15 residues. The DNA shown is the 45-base CDR3, in frame from base 1. Overall results and qualifications from the work: The amount of clinical and demographic metadata varied by source and participant and was provided uncurated.

With respect to this clone: Its binding antigen is unknown. Per-base quality was not reported, and no clone a single base away is much larger than it.

TCRbeta CDR3 regions were amplified from genomic DNA by means of the immunoSEQ Assay, a bias-controlled multiplex PCR. In the paper's pipeline: Within the assay, amplification of reference gene primers was used to estimate how many nucleated cells each sample contained. Sequence reads were collapsed and filtered to measure the absolute abundance of every unique TCRbeta CDR3 rearrangement. For each sample, productive Simpson clonality was calculated as the square root of Simpson's diversity index across productive rearrangements. The table was pulled from immuneACCESS by TCRdb, which kept in-frame rearrangements only. Such tables lose some clones; where checked, under half of the loss comes from unresolved V genes, and the rest has no known cause. The V and J calls and clone size are taken from that table; D and trimming were inferred from the DNA. In all, the sample holds about 250,000 clones, and approximately 90% of those were seen once. Roughly 0.8% of the sample goes to the ten largest clones.

This TCR derives from a man aged 30-40 years with acute or convalescent COVID-19. Specimen: peripheral blood. The chain is assembled from TRBV19 and TRBJ1-6; no D gene is confidently identified. The CDR3 protein sequence reads: CASNSGLLANSPLHF. The DNA reads TGTGCCAGTAATTCCGGACTACTTGCTAATTCACCCCTCCACTTT.